This T cell receptor (beta chain) was captured by sequencing in a study of graft-versus-host responses after intestinal transplantation. Study in general: Uniformly, recipients were administered anti-thymocyte globulin induction with subsequent tacrolimus and steroids for about 3 years. Study-level points and caveats: Peak GvH clone levels in circulation were associated with early post-transplant HvG declines. Those patients showing graft-donor T cell macrochimerism displayed high graft-versus-host to host-versus-graft clonal ratios in allografts. Detection of GvH clones occurred in recipient marrow, and some had their first appearance in ileum or blood.

About this clone itself: Its antigen remains unknown.

The CDR3 length is 14 residues. Germline V CDR1 and CDR2: LNHDA, SQIVND (reference sequence). V was pared by 4 bases and J by 4 bases, with 11 bases between. Profiling relied on immunoSEQ multiplex PCR, and the TCRdb table lists in-frame clones only, not all of them. The data contain over 100,000 clones, about 92% of them singletons. The chain recombines TRBV19 with TRBJ1-5; possibly TRBD1 for D (5 bases). Sequenced here: unstimulated CD8+ T cells sorted from spleen or lymph node cells, sampled before transplant. The sequence came from a human donor who was the organ donor for an intestinal transplant. CDR3 residues: CASSRAGYNQPQHF. CDR3 bases: TGTGCCAGTAGTAGAGCAGGGTATAATCAGCCCCAGCATTTT.